This T cell receptor beta chain stems from a study of human T cells and chemical hapten exposure. About the study: An area of 2 cm by 2 to 2.5 cm on upper inner arm skin received 2% DPC for sensitization. While the approximately 25-week study was under way, patients received diphenylcyclopropenone on the scalp every week. Chiefly women, the patients showed alopecia areata, totalis or universalis.

Many counts were recorded for this clonotype. Antigen: not known. TCRdb ran MiXCR on the RACE reads and lists one entry per CDR3 protein. The table has under 100,000 distinct CDR3 sequences, around 8.8% seen once. Study-wide results and caveats: With patch test score, the counts of PT1 expanded TCRs showed a positive correlation.

V was clipped by 6 bases and J by 6 bases, with 20 bases between them. CDR1 and CDR2 (germline): MDHEN, SYDVKM. The length of the CDR3 is 15 residues. Time point reported: pre-sensitization, week 0. Treatment: therapeutic diphenylcyclopropenone sensitization with weekly scalp DPC. The sequence derives from a man in his forties with alopecia areata. Some clones in this sample may be carry-over from other donors' samples. V gene TRBV28 combines with J gene TRBJ1-1; tentatively, D is TRBD1 (5 bases). The sample here was whole blood, taken in connection with sensitization to the hapten diphenylcyclopropenone (DPC). CDR3: CASSSPTPGGAEAFF. DNA of the CDR3: TGTGCCAGCAGCTCACCCACTCCGGGGGGGGCTGAAGCTTTCTTT.